These T cell receptor beta chains were read from a single sample in a study of T cell changes during pregnancy in multiple sclerosis. Data came from immunoSEQ multiplex PCR; TCRdb stores just in-frame clones and leaves some out. The sample lists fewer than 65,000 clones; roughly 94% were seen once. Sample: CD4+ T cells from peripheral blood mononuclear cells, taken in the third trimester of pregnancy. The receptors shown here come from a female donor with multiple sclerosis, enrolled in a pregnancy study. Each CDR3 is given with its conserved first and last residue.

TRBV28	TRBJ2-7	CASSPPQTGLYEQYF
TRBV7-3	TRBJ1-3	CASSLTGGLFGNTIYF
TRBV7-9	TRBJ2-3	CASSPQGYGGGGATDTQYF
TRBV4-2	TRBJ1-4	CASSPGGTGNEKLFF
TRBV6-8	TRBJ2-7	CASSKGDYEQYF
TRBV19	TRBJ2-2	CASSMGQGDTGELFF
TRBV6-5	TRBJ1-1	CASSHRGAMNTEAFF
TRBV6-1	TRBJ1-5	CASSVQTGVSQPQHF
TRBV5-1	TRBJ1-4	CASSIPIGTGVEKLFF
TRBV6-1	TRBJ1-1	CASSSPDSYTEAFF
TRBV6-1	TRBJ2-5	CASSVSYQETQYF
TRBV5-1	TRBJ1-3	CASTLTGIGRNTIYF
TRBV9	TRBJ1-3	CASSVSSPGTALLSSGNTIYF
TRBV7-2	TRBJ1-1	CASSLAGQGWATEAFF
TRBV19	TRBJ2-7	CASRRAGDRYEQYF
TRBV6-5	TRBJ2-1	CASSYDAGSYNEQFF
TRBV28	TRBJ2-3	CASSNFGQSTDTQYF
TRBV5-6	TRBJ2-7	CASSLQGFGVLLEQYF
TRBV5-1	TRBJ2-7	CASSAGLAGGRDEQYF